Sequencing of this T cell receptor (beta chain) was carried out in a study of blood T cells in healthy people across ages. Study conclusions and caveats: Donor CMV status was unknown, possibly confounding expanded clonotype changes. TCR beta diversity, measured per million T cells, fell in a roughly linear way with age.

A note on this clonotype: The antigen is unknown. This may stem from a read error, because a much larger clone lies one nucleotide away.

The donors, healthy Caucasians from Russia, were aged about 6 to 90. Alongside a J-beta primer mix, a sample-barcoded 5' primer served in a second PCR lasting about 7 to 12 cycles. Via MiXCR, TCRdb re-called the 5' RACE reads, giving one row per CDR3 protein. The sample consists of 590,000 or so distinct CDR3 sequences, 25% to 35% of them appearing once. The clonotype comes from a woman of 80 years or more in good health. Sequencing was performed on blood.

The CDR3 coding sequence is TGCACTGCTCTACCCAGATCGTCAGCGCCGAGGCCTGGGGTAGAGCAGTACTTC. Translated: CTALPRSSAPRPGVEQYF. This sequence joins TRBV20-1 and TRBJ2-7, with D uncertain. Germline V gene sequence: CDR1 DFQATT, CDR2 SNEGSKA (reference sequence). The CDR3 loop spans 18 amino acids.